This TCR beta chain was sequenced for a study of T cells in Graves' hyperthyroidism and ophthalmopathy. TCR beta CDR3 region amplification was performed from RNA transcripts. The HTBI set primed first-round TCR CDR3 RT-PCR. One entry per CDR3 protein results from TCRdb running MiXCR on the multiplex PCR reads. The sample contains roughly 420,000 distinct CDR3 sequences, approximately 14% of which appear only once. CDR3 length: 11 amino acids. Specimen: blood. The clonotype originates from a woman between 18 and 30 years old with Graves' hyperthyroidism. The rearrangement uses TRBV3-2 and TRBJ1-2; the table's D call of TRBD1 was not tested on the DNA. TRBV3-2 is an annotated pseudogene. CDR3 nucleotide sequence: TGTGCCAGCGAGGGGATCTATGGCTACACCTTC. This codes for CASEGIYGYTF.